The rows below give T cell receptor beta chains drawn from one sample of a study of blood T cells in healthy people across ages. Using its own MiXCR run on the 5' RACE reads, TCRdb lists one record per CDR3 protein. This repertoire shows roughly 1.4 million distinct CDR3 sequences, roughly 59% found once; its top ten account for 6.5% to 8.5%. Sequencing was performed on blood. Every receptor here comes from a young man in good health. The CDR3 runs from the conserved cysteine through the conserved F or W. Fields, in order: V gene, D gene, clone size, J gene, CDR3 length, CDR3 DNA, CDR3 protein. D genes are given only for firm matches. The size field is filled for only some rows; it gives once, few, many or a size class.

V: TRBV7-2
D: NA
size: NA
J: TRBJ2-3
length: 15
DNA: TGTGCCAGCAGCTTAGGGGGACATCCCACAGATACGCAGTATTTT
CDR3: CASSLGGHPTDTQYF

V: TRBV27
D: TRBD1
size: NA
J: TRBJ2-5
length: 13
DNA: TGTGCCATCCGGGACAGGGTCGGGGAGACCCAGTACTTC
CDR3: CAIRDRVGETQYF

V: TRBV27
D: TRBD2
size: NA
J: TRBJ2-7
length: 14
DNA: TGTGCCAGCAGTCAGCTAGCGGAGCTCTACGAGCAGTACTTC
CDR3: CASSQLAELYEQYF

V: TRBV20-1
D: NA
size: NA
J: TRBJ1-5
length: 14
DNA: TGCAGTGCTAGATTTGGTAATAGCAATCAGCCCCAGCATTTT
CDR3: CSARFGNSNQPQHF

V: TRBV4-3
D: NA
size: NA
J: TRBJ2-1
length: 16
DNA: TGCGCCAGCAGCCAGGGCTTTACGAAAGGAATTTGTGAGCAGTTCTTC
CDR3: CASSQGFTKGICEQFF

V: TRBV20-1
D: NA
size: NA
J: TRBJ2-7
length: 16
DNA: TGCAGTGCTAGACTTATTGACCTGAACAGTTACTACGAGCAGTACTTC
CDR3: CSARLIDLNSYYEQYF

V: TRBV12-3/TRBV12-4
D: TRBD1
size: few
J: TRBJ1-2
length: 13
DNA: TGTGCCAGCAGTGCCCGGACAGGCTATGGCTACACCTTC
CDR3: CASSARTGYGYTF

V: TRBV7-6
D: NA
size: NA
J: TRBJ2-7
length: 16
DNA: TGTGCCAGCAGCGGAGTCCGGGACGGAAATCCCTACGAGCAGTACTTC
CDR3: CASSGVRDGNPYEQYF

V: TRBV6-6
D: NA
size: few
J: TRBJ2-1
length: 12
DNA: TGTGCCAGCAGTAACAGAATCAATGAGCAGTTCTTC
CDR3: CASSNRINEQFF

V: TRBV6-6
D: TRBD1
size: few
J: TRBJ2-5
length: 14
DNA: TGTGCCAGCAGTGGCGGACAGGCAGCTTGGACCCAGTACTTC
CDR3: CASSGGQAAWTQYF

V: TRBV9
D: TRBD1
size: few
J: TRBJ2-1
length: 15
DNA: TGTGCCAGCAGCGCCCGGGACAGAACCTACAATGAGCAGTTCTTC
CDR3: CASSARDRTYNEQFF

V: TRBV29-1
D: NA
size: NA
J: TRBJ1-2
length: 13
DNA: TGCAGCGTTGAAGACGCCAGGAGGTATGGCTACACCTTC
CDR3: CSVEDARRYGYTF

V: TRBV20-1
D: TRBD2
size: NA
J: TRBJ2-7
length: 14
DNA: TGCAGTGTATCCCGCCTAGCGGGCTTCTACGAGCAGTACTTC
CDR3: CSVSRLAGFYEQYF

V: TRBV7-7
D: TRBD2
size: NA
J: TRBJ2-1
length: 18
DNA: TGTGCCAGCAGCCGGACTAGCGGGAGGGCCGTTCCGTTCAATGAGCAGTTCTTC
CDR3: CASSRTSGRAVPFNEQFF

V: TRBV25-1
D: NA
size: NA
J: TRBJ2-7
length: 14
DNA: TGTGCCAGCAGTAAGCAGAGTCCCTCCTACGAGCAGTACTTC
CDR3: CASSKQSPSYEQYF

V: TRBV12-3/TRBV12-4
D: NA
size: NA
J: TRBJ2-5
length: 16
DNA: TGTGCCAGCAGTTTATTTCCAGCGGCGGGGCTAGAGACCCAGTACTTC
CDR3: CASSLFPAAGLETQYF

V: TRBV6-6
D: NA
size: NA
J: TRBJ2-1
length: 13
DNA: TGTGCCAGCCGGGATTCTGGACGGGATGAGCAGTTCTTC
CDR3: CASRDSGRDEQFF

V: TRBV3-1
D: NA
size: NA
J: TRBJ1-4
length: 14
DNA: TGTGCCAGCAGCCCGGGACGGACTAATCAAAAACTGTTTTTT
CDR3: CASSPGRTNQKLFF

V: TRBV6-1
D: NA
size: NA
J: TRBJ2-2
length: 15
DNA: TGTGCCAGCAGTGAAGCTCCGGACATCACCGGGGAGCTGTTTTTT
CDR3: CASSEAPDITGELFF

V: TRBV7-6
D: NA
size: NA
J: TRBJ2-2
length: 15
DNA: TGTGCCAGCAGCCTCGTGGAGGGCTGGACCGGGGAGCTGTTTTTT
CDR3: CASSLVEGWTGELFF

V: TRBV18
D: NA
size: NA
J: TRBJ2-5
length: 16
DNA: TGTGCCAGCTCACCACTGCCAGGGGAACTACAAGAGACCCAGTACTTC
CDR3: CASSPLPGELQETQYF

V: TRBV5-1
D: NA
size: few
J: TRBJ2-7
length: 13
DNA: TGCGCCAGCATCCCTACGACAGGCGGCGAGCAGTACTTC
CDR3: CASIPTTGGEQYF

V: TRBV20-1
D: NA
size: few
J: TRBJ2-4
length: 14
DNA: TGCAGTGCTAGAGAGCCCCCAGTAGCGAACATTCAGTACTTC
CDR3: CSAREPPVANIQYF

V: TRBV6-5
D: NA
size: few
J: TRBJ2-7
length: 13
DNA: TGTGCCAGCAGTTACGGACAGAACTACGAGCAGTACTTC
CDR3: CASSYGQNYEQYF

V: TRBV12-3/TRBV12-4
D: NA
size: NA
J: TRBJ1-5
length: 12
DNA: TGTGCCAGCGGCATTAAAGATCAGCCCCAGCATTTT
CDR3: CASGIKDQPQHF

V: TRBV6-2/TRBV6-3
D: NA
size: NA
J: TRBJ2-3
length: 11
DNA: TGTGCCGCCAGGGTTGGAGATACGCAGTATTTT
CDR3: CAARVGDTQYF

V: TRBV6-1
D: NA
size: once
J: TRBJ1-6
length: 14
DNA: TGTGCCAGCAGGGAATCGGGGGCAGGCTCACCCCTCCACTTT
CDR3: CASRESGAGSPLHF

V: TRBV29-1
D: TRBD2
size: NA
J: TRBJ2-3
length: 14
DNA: TGCAGCGTTGAGGACGGGAGGGGCACAGATACGCAGTATTTT
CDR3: CSVEDGRGTDTQYF

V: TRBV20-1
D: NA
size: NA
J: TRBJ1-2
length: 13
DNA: TGCAGTGCTGGGAGCCTGGAGACCTATGGCTACACCTTC
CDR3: CSAGSLETYGYTF

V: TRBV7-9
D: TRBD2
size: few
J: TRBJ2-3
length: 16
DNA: TGTGCCAGCAGCCCGTCAGGCGGGAGGGCGTTAGATACGCAGTATTTT
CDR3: CASSPSGGRALDTQYF

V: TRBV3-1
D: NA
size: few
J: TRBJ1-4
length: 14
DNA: TGTGCCAGCAGGCGACCGGGACGAAGTGAAAAACTGTTTTTT
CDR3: CASRRPGRSEKLFF

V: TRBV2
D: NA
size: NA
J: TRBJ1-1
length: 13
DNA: TGTGCCAGCAGGGCGACAGTGAACACTGAAGCTTTCTTT
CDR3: CASRATVNTEAFF

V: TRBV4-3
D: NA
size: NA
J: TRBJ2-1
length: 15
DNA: TGCGCCAGCAGCCAAGATACGGGGGCAGGGGATGAGCAGTTCTTC
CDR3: CASSQDTGAGDEQFF

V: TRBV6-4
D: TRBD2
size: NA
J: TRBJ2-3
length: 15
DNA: TGCGCCAGCAGTGAGAGCGGGGGGGCCCCAGATACGCAGTATTTT
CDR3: CASSESGGAPDTQYF

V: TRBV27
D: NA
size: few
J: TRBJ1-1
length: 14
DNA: TGTGCCAGCAGTCGGGCGTACATGAACACTGAAGCTTTCTTT
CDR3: CASSRAYMNTEAFF

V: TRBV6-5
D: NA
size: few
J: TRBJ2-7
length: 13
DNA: TGTGCCAGCAGTTACTCGGCAGGGTACGAGCAGTACTTC
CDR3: CASSYSAGYEQYF

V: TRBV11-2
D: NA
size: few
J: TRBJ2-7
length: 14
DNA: TGTGCCAGCAGCTCCTTGGTCGGTTCCTACGAGCAGTACTTC
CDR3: CASSSLVGSYEQYF

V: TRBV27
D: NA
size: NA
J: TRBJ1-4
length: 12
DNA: TGTGCCAGTAAGGGACACAATGAAAAACTGTTTTTT
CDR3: CASKGHNEKLFF

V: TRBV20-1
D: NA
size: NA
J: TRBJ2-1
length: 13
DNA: TGCAGTGCTGGTGATATAGCGAGCCATGAGCAGTTCTTC
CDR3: CSAGDIASHEQFF

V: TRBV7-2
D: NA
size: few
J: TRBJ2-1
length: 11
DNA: TGTGCCAGCACCCCGAAGAATGAGCAGTTCTTC
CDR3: CASTPKNEQFF

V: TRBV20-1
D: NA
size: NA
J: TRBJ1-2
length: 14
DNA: TGCAGTGCCACTGATGGGGGGCGCGTCTATGGCTACACCTTC
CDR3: CSATDGGRVYGYTF

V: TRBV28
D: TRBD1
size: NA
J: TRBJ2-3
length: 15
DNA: TGTGCCAGCAGTTTAGAGGGACAGCCTTCAGATACGCAGTATTTT
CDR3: CASSLEGQPSDTQYF

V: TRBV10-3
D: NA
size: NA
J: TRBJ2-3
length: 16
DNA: TGTGCCATCTCAGGCAGGGATGGGACTAGCACAGATACGCAGTATTTT
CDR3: CAISGRDGTSTDTQYF

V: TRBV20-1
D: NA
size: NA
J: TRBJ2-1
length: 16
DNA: TGCAGTGCTAGGGGGGGGCCAAGTCGGTTCTACAATGAGCAGTTCTTC
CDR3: CSARGGPSRFYNEQFF

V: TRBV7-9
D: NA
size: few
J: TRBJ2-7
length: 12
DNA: TGTGCCAGCAGCTTAGAAGTAGGGGTGCAGTACTTC
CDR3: CASSLEVGVQYF

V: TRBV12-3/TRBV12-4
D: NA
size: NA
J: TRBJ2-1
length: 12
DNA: TGTGCCAGCAGTCCAGCGTTTGGTGAGCAGTTCTTC
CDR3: CASSPAFGEQFF

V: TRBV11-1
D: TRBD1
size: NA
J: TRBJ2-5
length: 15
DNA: TGTGCCAGCAGGGAAGGAGTCGGGACAGGGAAGACCCAGTACTTC
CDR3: CASREGVGTGKTQYF

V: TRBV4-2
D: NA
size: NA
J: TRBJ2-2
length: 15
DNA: TGTGCCAGCAGCCAAGAGGGGAGAGGCACCGGGGAGCTGTTTTTT
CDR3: CASSQEGRGTGELFF

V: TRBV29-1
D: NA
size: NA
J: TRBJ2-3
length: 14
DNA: TGCAGCGGGTCAGGCCGAATAAGCACAGATACGCAGTATTTT
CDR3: CSGSGRISTDTQYF

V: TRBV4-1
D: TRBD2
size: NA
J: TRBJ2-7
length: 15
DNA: TGCGCCAGCAGCCAAGTCTCTAGCGGGAACTACGAGCAGTACTTC
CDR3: CASSQVSSGNYEQYF

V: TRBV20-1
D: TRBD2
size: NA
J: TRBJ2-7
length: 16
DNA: TGCAGTGCTAGGCTAGGGACTAGCGGGGACCCCTACGAGCAGTACTTC
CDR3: CSARLGTSGDPYEQYF

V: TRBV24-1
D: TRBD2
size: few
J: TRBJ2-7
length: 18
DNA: TGTGCCACCGCGACGAAGGGACTAGCGGGGCCCTATAACTACGAGCAGTACTTC
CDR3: CATATKGLAGPYNYEQYF